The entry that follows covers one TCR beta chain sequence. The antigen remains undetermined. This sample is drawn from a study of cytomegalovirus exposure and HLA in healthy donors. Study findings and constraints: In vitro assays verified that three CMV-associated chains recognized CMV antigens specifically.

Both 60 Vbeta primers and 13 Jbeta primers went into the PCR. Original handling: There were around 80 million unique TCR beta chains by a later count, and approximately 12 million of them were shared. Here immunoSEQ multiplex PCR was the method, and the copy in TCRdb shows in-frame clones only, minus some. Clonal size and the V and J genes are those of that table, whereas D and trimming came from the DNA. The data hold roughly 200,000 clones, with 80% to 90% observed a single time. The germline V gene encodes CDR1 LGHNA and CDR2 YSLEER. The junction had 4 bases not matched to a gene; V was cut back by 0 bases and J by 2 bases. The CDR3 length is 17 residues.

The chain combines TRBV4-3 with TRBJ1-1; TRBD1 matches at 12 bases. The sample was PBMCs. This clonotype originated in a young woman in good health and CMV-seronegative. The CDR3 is CASSQDTGQGANTEAFF. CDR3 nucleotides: TGCGCCAGCAGCCAAGATACGGGACAGGGGGCTAACACTGAAGCTTTCTTT.